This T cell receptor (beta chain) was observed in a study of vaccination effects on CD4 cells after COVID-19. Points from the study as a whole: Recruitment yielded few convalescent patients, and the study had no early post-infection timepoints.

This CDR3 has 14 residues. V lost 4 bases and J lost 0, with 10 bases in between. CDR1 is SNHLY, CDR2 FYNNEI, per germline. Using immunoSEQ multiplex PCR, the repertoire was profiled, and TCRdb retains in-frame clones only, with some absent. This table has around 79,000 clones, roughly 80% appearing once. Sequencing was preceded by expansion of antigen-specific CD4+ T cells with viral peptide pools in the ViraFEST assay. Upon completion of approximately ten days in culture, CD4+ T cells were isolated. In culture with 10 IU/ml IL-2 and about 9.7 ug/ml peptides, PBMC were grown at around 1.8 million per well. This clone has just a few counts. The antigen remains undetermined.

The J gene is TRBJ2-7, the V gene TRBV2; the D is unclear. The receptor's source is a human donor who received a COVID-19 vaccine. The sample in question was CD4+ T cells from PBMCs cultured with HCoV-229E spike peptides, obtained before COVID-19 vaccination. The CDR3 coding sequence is TGTGCCAGCAGTGGAATCAGTAGCTCCTACGAGCAGTACGTC. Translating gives CASSGISSSYEQYV.